This T cell receptor beta chain was profiled in a study of blood T cell repertoires in COVID-19. Study information: T cells, B-cell-depleted T cells, or PBMCs provided the cDNA or gDNA that served as material.

The CDR3 is 13 residues long. Germline V gene sequence: CDR1 LNHDA, CDR2 SQIVND (reference sequence). V lost 3 bases and J 3 bases, leaving 9 bases between the germline ends. Original analysis: From reference gene primer amplification, estimates of nucleated cell counts were derived. Libraries were prepared by immunoSEQ multiplex PCR; TCRdb keeps only in-frame clonotypes and omits some of them. V and J calls and clone size are as listed in that table; D and trimming were resolved from the DNA. The table lists about 80,000 clones, roughly four fifths of them singletons. The J gene is TRBJ2-7, the V gene TRBV19; maybe TRBD2 (6 bases). The sample taken for sequencing was peripheral blood. This TCR was sampled from a human donor in a cohort sampled during active COVID-19. The CDR3 spells CASSIPGLYEQYF. The CDR3 nucleotides are TGTGCCAGTAGTATCCCGGGACTCTACGAGCAGTACTTC.